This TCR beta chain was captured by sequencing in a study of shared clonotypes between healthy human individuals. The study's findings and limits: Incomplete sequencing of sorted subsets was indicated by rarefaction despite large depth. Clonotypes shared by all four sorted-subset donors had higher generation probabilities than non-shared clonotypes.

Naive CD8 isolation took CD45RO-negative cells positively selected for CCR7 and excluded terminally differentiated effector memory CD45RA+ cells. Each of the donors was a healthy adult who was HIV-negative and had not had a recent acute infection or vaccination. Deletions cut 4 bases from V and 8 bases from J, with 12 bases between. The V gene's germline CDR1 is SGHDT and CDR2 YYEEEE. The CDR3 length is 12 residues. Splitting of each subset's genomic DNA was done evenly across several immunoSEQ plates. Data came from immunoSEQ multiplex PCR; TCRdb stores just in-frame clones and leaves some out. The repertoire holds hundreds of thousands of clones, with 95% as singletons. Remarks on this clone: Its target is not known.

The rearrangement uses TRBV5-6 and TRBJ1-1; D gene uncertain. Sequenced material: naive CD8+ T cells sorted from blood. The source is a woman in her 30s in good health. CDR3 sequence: CASSPVDGEAFF. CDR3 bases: TGTGCCAGCAGCCCAGTGGACGGGGAAGCTTTCTTT. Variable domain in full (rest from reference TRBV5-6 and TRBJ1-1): DAGVTQSPTHLIKTRGQQVTLRCSPKSGHDTVSWYQQALGQGPQFIFQYYEEEERQRGNFPDRFSGHQFPNYSSELNVNALLLGDSALYLCASSPVDGEAFFGQGTRLTVV.